These 13 T cell receptor beta chains share one sample of origin, sequenced in a study of blood T cell repertoires in COVID-19. The protocol was immunoSEQ multiplex PCR, while the TCRdb copy is restricted to in-frame clones and leaves out a portion. Of around 200,000 clones listed, around 83% are singletons. Material for sequencing was peripheral blood. The receptors were sampled from a man in his forties with active or convalescent COVID-19.

The chain employs TRBV9 and TRBJ2-1; 13 positions agree with TRBD2. The V segment lost 2 bases and the J segment 2 bases; nucleotides outside the gene matches: 10. The germline CDR1 and CDR2 sequences are SGDLS and YYNGEE. The CDR3 is 19 residues long. CDR3: CASSVPGTSGKGAYNEQFF. DNA of the CDR3: TGTGCCAGCAGCGTTCCCGGGACTAGCGGGAAGGGAGCCTACAATGAGCAGTTCTTC.

The V and J genes are TRBV5-8 and TRBJ2-7, with 11 positions matching TRBD1. Germline V gives CDR1 SGHTS, CDR2 YDEGEE. There are 15 residues in the CDR3. The V and J ends lost 4 bases and 4 bases, in that order; junction bases with no gene match: 7. The CDR3 DNA follows: TGTGCCAGCAGCAAGACCGGGACAGGGGGTTACGAGCAGTACTTC. It yields the protein CASSKTGTGGYEQYF.

The chain carries TRBV6-5 and TRBJ2-2; D is possibly TRBD2 (5 bases). Trimming took off 7 bases at V and 6 bases at J, with 12 bases between the two ends. This CDR3 has 13 amino acids. The germline V gene has CDR1 MNHEY and CDR2 SVGAGI. The CDR3 coding sequence is TGTGCCAGCAAAAACTTGAGGGCCGGGGAGCTGTTTTTT. Translated, it gives CASKNLRAGELFF.

The V gene is TRBV13, the J gene TRBJ2-7; 9 bases map to TRBD2. The CDR3 contains 13 residues. Germline V gives CDR1 PRHDT, CDR2 FYEKMQ (reference sequence). V lost 10 bases and J lost 1; bases outside the gene matches: 5. The CDR3 sequence: CATRLAASYEQYF. The CDR3 coding sequence is TGTGCCACCCGACTAGCGGCTTCCTACGAGCAGTACTTC.

CDR3 protein: CASSGTGGIYGYTF. CDR3 in DNA: TGCGCCAGCAGCGGGACAGGGGGGATCTATGGCTACACCTTC. This chain links TRBV5-1 with TRBJ1-2, with 11 bases that match TRBD1. This CDR3 region has 14 residues. The germline CDR1 and CDR2 sequences are SGHRS and YFSETQ. V lost 4 bases to trimming and J lost 4 bases; unmatched junction nucleotides: 3.

This clone was detected a few times. The rearrangement links TRBV25-1 to TRBJ1-6, with D hard to call. Germline V gives CDR1 MGHDK, CDR2 SYGVNS. V was pared by 2 bases and J by 6 bases, with 2 bases between. This CDR3 spans 12 amino acids. In DNA, the CDR3 is TGTGCCAGCAGTGAACTTAATTCACCCCTCCACTTT. Protein product: CASSELNSPLHF. Full variable domain (outside the CDR3, taken from reference TRBV25-1 and TRBJ1-6): EADIYQTPRYLVIGTGKKITLECSQTMGHDKMYWYQQDPGMELHLIHYSYGVNSTEKGDLSSESTVSRIRTEHFPLTLESARPSHTSQYLCASSELNSPLHFGNGTRLTVT.

The chain recombines TRBV5-1 with TRBJ2-5, with TRBD1 matching 7 bases. CDR3 length: 15 amino acids. The J segment lost 2 bases and the V segment lost 7 bases, leaving 11 bases of the junction unmatched. Germline-derived CDR1 and CDR2 are SGHRS and YFSETQ. CDR3 loop: CASRLGPGGQETQYF. DNA of the CDR3: TGCGCCAGCCGGCTCGGGCCAGGGGGTCAAGAGACCCAGTACTTC.

The rearrangement joins TRBV27 to TRBJ1-2; D is unclear. With 2 bases removed from V and 0 bases from J, the gap between germline ends came to 10 bases. This CDR3 is 15 amino acids long. Germline CDR1 and CDR2: MNHEY and SMNVEV (reference sequence). The CDR3 DNA is TGTGCCAGCAGTTTAACAAGTGCCTCTAACTATGGCTACACCTTC. Amino acid sequence: CASSLTSASNYGYTF.

This chain links TRBV18 with TRBJ1-6, with a weak D call TRBD1 (6 bases). Germline V gene lookup returns CDR1 KGHSH and CDR2 LQKENI. Trimming pared 8 bases from V and 3 bases from J, leaving 17 bases between. The CDR3 length is 16 residues. The CDR3, as DNA: TGTGCCAGCCAAAATCGGGGGGCGCTCTATAATTCACCCCTCCACTTT. This sequence encodes CASQNRGALYNSPLHF.

The V call is TRBV5-1, the J call TRBJ1-6, with 10 bases matching TRBD1. J lost 9 bases, V lost 8 bases, and 11 bases had no gene match. Germline assignment: CDR1 SGHRS and CDR2 YFSETQ. The CDR3 is 15 amino acids. The CDR3 spells CASSLGTGAPSPLHF. The CDR3 bases are TGCGCCAGTTCACTCGGGACAGGGGCCCCTTCACCCCTCCACTTT.

The chain carries TRBV24-1 and TRBJ2-1; no reliable D call. The CDR3 has 12 amino acids. With 8 bases removed from V and 4 bases from J, the gap between germline ends came to 8 bases. Germline V gene lookup returns CDR1 KGHDR and CDR2 SFDVKD. The CDR3 region is CATIGRYNEQFF. The CDR3 DNA reads TGTGCCACCATTGGCAGGTACAATGAGCAGTTCTTC.

The chain carries TRBV30 and TRBJ2-7; possible D gene TRBD2, 6 bases. CDR3 length: 16 residues. The V gene's germline CDR1 is GTSNPN and CDR2 SVGIG (reference sequence). The V gene lost 0 bases and the J gene lost 7 bases, with 22 bases spanning the gap. The CDR3 spells CAWSVGFGRHLIEQYF. The CDR3 nucleotides are TGTGCCTGGAGTGTGGGGTTCGGGAGACACCTAATAGAGCAGTACTTC.

This clone was counted once. This chain connects TRBV30 to TRBJ1-6, with a weak D call TRBD1 (6 bases). The V end was cut by 3 bases, the J end by 6 bases, with 12 bases between. Looked up from germline, CDR1 is GTSNPN and CDR2 is SVGIG (reference sequence). CDR3 length: 14 residues. CDR3 in amino acids: CAWSLGQFNSPLHF. The CDR3 region has the DNA TGTGCCTGGAGCCTAGGACAGTTTAATTCACCCCTCCACTTT.